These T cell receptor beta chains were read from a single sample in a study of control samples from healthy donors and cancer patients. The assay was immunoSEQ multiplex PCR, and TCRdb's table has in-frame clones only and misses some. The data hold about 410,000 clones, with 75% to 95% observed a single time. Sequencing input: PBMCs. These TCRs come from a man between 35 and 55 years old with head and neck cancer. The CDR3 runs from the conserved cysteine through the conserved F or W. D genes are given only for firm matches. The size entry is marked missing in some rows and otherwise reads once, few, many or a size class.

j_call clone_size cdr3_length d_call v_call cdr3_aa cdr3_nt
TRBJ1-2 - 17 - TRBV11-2 CASSSNRQEDSDYGYTF TGTGCCAGCAGCTCGAACCGGCAGGAGGACAGCGACTATGGCTACACCTTC
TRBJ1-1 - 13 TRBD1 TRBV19 CASGDRLNTEAFF TGTGCCAGTGGGGACAGATTGAACACTGAAGCTTTCTTT
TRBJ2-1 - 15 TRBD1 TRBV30 CAWTSDRGPYNEQFF TGTGCCTGGACATCGGACAGGGGGCCTTACAATGAGCAGTTCTTC
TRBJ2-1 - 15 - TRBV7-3 CASSPHSGTYNEQFF TGTGCCAGCAGCCCGCACAGCGGTACCTACAATGAGCAGTTCTTC
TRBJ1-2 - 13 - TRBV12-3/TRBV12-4 CASSFGFRDGYTF TGTGCCAGCAGTTTCGGGTTTCGCGATGGCTACACCTTC
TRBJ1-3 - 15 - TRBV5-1 CASSLGGPSGNTIYF TGCGCCAGCAGCTTGGGAGGGCCCTCTGGAAACACCATATATTTT
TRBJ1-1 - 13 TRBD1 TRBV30 CAWRGTGLSEAFF TGTGCCTGGAGGGGGACAGGGCTCTCTGAAGCTTTCTTT
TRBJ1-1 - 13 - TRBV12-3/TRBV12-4 CASSFVPNTEAFF TGTGCCAGCAGTTTCGTACCGAACACTGAAGCTTTCTTT
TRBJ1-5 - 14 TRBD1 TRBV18 CASSSGQGNQPQHF TGTGCCAGCTCGTCAGGACAGGGCAATCAGCCCCAGCATTTT
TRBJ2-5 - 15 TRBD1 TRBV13 CASSLGTGVRETQYF TGTGCCAGCAGCTTAGGGACAGGGGTACGAGAGACCCAGTACTTC
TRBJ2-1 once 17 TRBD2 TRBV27 CASSRPGSGSLYNEQFF TGTGCCAGCAGCCGGCCCGGGAGCGGGAGTCTCTACAATGAGCAGTTCTTC
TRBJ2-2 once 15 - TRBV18 CASLREKVGNGELFF TGTGCCAGCTTACGAGAAAAAGTTGGGAACGGGGAGCTGTTTTTT
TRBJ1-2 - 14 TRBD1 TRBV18 CASSSNTGGDGYTF TGTGCCAGCTCATCGAACACAGGGGGAGATGGCTACACCTTC
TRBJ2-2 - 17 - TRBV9 CASSVDGVGSRTGELFF TGTGCCAGCAGCGTAGATGGGGTCGGGTCTAGGACCGGGGAGCTGTTTTTT
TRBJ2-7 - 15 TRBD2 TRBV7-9 CASSLLGRAEEEQYF TGTGCCAGCAGCTTATTAGGGAGGGCGGAGGAGGAGCAGTACTTC
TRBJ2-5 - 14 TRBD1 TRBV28 CATFRTGGEETQYF TGTGCCACCTTTCGGACAGGGGGCGAGGAGACCCAGTACTTC
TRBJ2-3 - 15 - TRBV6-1 CASSESWTVTDTQYF TGTGCCAGCAGTGAATCCTGGACCGTCACAGATACGCAGTATTTT
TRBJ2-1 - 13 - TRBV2 CASSSGLYNEQFF TGTGCCAGCAGTTCGGGACTTTACAATGAGCAGTTCTTC
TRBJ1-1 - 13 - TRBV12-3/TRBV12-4 CASSLGGDTEAFF TGTGCCAGCAGCCTAGGAGGGGACACTGAAGCTTTCTTT
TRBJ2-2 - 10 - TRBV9 CATNTGELFF TGTGCCACCAACACCGGGGAGCTGTTTTTT
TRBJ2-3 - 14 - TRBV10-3 CAISESRGRDTQYF TGTGCCATCAGTGAGTCGAGGGGTCGAGATACGCAGTATTTT
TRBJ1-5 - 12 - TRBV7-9 CASSLGGQPQHF TGTGCCAGCAGCTTAGGTGGACAGCCCCAGCATTTT
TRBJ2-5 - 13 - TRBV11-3 CASSRDVQETQYF TGTGCCAGCAGCCGGGACGTGCAAGAGACCCAGTACTTC
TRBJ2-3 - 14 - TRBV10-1 CASSARGRADTQYF TGCGCCAGCAGTGCCCGGGGCAGGGCAGATACGCAGTATTTT
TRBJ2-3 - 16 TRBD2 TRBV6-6 CASSSTSGMETDTQYF TGTGCCAGCAGTTCGACTAGCGGGATGGAGACAGATACGCAGTATTTT
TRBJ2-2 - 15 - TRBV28 CASNKGLRGGGELFF TGTGCCAGCAATAAGGGGCTCCGGGGAGGCGGGGAGCTGTTTTTT
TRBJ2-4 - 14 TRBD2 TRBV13 CANPRGVSKNIQYF TGTGCCAACCCACGGGGGGTTAGCAAAAACATTCAGTACTTC
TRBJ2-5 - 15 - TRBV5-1 CASSILEGLLETQYF TGCGCCAGCAGTATATTAGAGGGGCTACTTGAGACCCAGTACTTC
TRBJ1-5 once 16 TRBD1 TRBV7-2 CASSLAWDRGDQPQHF TGTGCCAGCAGCTTAGCTTGGGACAGGGGGGATCAGCCCCAGCATTTT
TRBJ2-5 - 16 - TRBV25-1 CASSEYGAGDGETQYF TGTGCCAGCAGTGAATATGGGGCAGGGGATGGAGAGACCCAGTACTTC
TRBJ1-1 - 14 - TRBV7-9 CASSLDSANTEAFF TGTGCCAGCAGCTTAGATTCAGCGAACACTGAAGCTTTCTTT
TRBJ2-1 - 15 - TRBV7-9 CASSLGQFLNNEQFF TGTGCCAGCAGCCTGGGGCAGTTTCTTAACAATGAGCAGTTCTTC
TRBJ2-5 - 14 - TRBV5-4 CASSGDEYQETQYF TGTGCCAGCAGCGGCGACGAGTACCAAGAGACCCAGTACTTC
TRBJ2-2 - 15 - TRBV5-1 CASSLLGGDTGELFF TGCGCCAGCAGCTTGCTAGGGGGGGACACCGGGGAGCTGTTTTTT
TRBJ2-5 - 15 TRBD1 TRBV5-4 CASSSFRDSQETQYF TGTGCCAGCAGCTCGTTCCGGGACAGCCAAGAGACCCAGTACTTC
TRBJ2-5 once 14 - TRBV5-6 CASSLASTSQAQYF TGTGCCAGCAGCTTGGCCAGTACATCGCAGGCCCAGTACTTC
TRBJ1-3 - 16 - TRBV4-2 CASSQDFPVSGNTIYF TGTGCCAGCAGCCAAGATTTCCCGGTGTCTGGAAACACCATATATTTT
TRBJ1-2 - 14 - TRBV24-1 CATSDGVWADGYTF TGTGCCACCAGTGATGGAGTGTGGGCGGATGGCTACACCTTC
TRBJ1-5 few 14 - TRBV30 CAWTGTNSNQPQHF TGTGCCTGGACCGGGACAAATAGCAATCAGCCCCAGCATTTT
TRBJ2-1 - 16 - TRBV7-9 CASSLSPGQVLNEQFF TGTGCCAGCAGCTTATCGCCGGGACAAGTCTTAAATGAGCAGTTCTTC
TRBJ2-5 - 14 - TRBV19 CASSIVAGEETQYF TGTGCCAGTAGTATTGTAGCAGGGGAGGAGACCCAGTACTTC
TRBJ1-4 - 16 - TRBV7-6 CASSLKGRSPNEKLFF TGTGCCAGCAGCTTAAAGGGGAGGTCCCCTAATGAAAAACTGTTTTTT
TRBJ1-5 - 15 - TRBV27 CATADRSKDNQPQHF TGTGCCACGGCCGACAGGAGTAAGGACAATCAGCCCCAGCATTTT
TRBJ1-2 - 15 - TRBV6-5 CASSAAGGSENGYTF TGTGCCAGCAGCGCCGCCGGAGGGAGTGAGAATGGCTACACCTTC
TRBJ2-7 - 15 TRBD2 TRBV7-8 CASSLAASGTREQYF TGTGCCAGCAGCTTAGCGGCTAGCGGGACGCGGGAGCAGTACTTC
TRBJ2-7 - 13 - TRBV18 CASSLGLSYEQYF TGTGCCAGCTCACTAGGACTCTCCTACGAGCAGTACTTC
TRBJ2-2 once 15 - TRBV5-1 CASSTGQPNTGELFF TGCGCCAGCAGCACCGGACAGCCGAACACCGGGGAGCTGTTTTTT
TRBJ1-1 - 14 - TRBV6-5 CASSYSGSNTEAFF TGTGCCAGCAGTTACTCAGGGTCGAACACTGAAGCTTTCTTT
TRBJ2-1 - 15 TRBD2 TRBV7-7 CASSFGTSNHNEQFF TGTGCTAGCAGCTTTGGGACTAGCAACCACAATGAGCAGTTCTTC
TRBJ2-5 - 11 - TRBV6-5 CASSYRETQYF TGTGCCAGCAGTTACAGGGAGACCCAGTACTTC
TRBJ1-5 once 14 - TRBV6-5 CASSVSPAAQPQHF TGTGCCAGCAGCGTTAGTCCGGCGGCACAGCCCCAGCATTTT
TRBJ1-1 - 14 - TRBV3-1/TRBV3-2 CASSQAGQGFVAFF TGTGCCAGCAGCCAAGCCGGGCAGGGTTTTGTAGCTTTCTTT
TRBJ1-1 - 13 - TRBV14 CASSQERGREAFF TGTGCCAGCAGCCAAGAGCGGGGGCGGGAGGCTTTCTTT
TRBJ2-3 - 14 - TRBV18 CASSPERATDTQYF TGTGCCAGCTCACCGGAAAGGGCCACAGATACGCAGTATTTT
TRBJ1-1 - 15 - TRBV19 CASSIDQQAWTEAFF TGTGCCAGTAGTATAGATCAGCAGGCGTGGACTGAAGCTTTCTTT
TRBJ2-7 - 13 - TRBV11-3 CASSMGGPYEQYF TGTGCCAGCAGCATGGGAGGTCCCTACGAGCAGTACTTC
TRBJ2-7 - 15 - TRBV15 CATSRDLDFSYEQYF TGTGCCACCAGCAGAGATTTGGATTTCTCCTACGAGCAGTACTTC
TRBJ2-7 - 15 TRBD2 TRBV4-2 CASSQVLLAGDEQYF TGTGCCAGCAGCCAAGTATTACTAGCGGGAGACGAGCAGTACTTC
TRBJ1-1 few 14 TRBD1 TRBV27 CASKGQTLNTEAFF TGTGCCAGCAAGGGACAGACCCTGAACACTGAAGCTTTCTTT
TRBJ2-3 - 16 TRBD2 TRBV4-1 CASSRPIERGWDTQYF TGCGCCAGCAGCCGCCCAATTGAGCGGGGGTGGGACACGCAGTATTTT